The 12 T cell receptor beta chains listed next were all sequenced from one sample in a study of vaccination effects on CD4 cells after COVID-19. The method was immunoSEQ multiplex PCR; TCRdb's version includes in-frame clones alone and lacks a portion of them. The table includes roughly 30,000 clones, about four fifths detected once. For these TCRs, the target antigens are not known. Antigen-specific CD4+ T cells were expanded (with viral peptide pools) by the ViraFEST assay ahead of sequencing. Upon completion of more than 9 days in culture, CD4+ T cells were isolated. Vaccinated participants had no history of SARS-CoV-2 infection and tested negative for nucleocapsid antibodies. This specimen consisted of CD4+ T cells from PBMCs cultured with SARS-CoV-2 spike peptides, obtained before COVID-19 vaccination. These receptors all stem from a human donor who received a COVID-19 vaccine.

This sequence joins TRBV28 and TRBJ2-1, with D possibly matching TRBD2 (6 bases). This CDR3 is built from 15 residues. Trimming stripped 3 bases from V and 8 bases from J, with 17 bases between. The germline gives CDR1 MDHEN, CDR2 SYDVKM. DNA of the CDR3: TGTGCCAGCAGTTTCCGTCTAGCGCCCTGGGATGAGCAGTTCTTC. It is translated as CASSFRLAPWDEQFF.

The chain recombines TRBV19 with TRBJ2-1; D call uncertain. V shed 4 bases and J shed 9 bases, with 13 bases lying between them. CDR1 is LNHDA and CDR2 is SQIVND in the germline V gene (reference sequence). CDR3 length equals 13 residues. CDR3 sequence reads: CASSTSAVAEQFF. CDR3 coding DNA: TGTGCCAGTAGTACTAGTGCGGTCGCTGAGCAGTTCTTC.

The chain uses TRBV19 and TRBJ2-2; D not resolved. Per the germline V gene, CDR1 is LNHDA and CDR2 is SQIVND (reference sequence). Deletions cut 2 bases from V and 2 bases from J, with 18 bases between. The CDR3 is 18 residues long. DNA of the CDR3: TGTGCCAGTAGTATACTCTCCCGGGCGGCAGAAAACACCGGGGAGCTGTTTTTT. Translated, it gives CASSILSRAAENTGELFF.

The chain recombines TRBV10-3 with TRBJ1-5; D not resolved. V shed 3 bases and J shed 2 bases, with 5 bases lying between them. There are 13 residues in the CDR3. Germline loops: CDR1 ENHRY, CDR2 SYGVKD. In DNA, the CDR3 is TGTGCCATCAGTGAAAGGGGCAATCAGCCCCAGCATTTT. Translation: CAISERGNQPQHF.

V and J are TRBV29-1 and TRBJ1-1; D is unresolved. This CDR3 is built from 10 residues. Germline CDR1 is SQVTM and CDR2 is ANQGSEA. V was cut by 7 bases and J by 6 bases, with 9 bases left in between. This CDR3 is CSAGVAEAFF. The CDR3 DNA reads as TGCAGCGCTGGAGTCGCTGAAGCTTTCTTT.

The chain combines TRBV6-1 with TRBJ2-5; 8 bases match TRBD2. With V trimmed by 1 base and J by 5 bases, 6 bases remained unmatched. CDR1 is MNHNS, CDR2 SASEGT, per germline. This CDR3 spans 15 amino acids. CDR3 in DNA: TGTGCCAGCAGTGAAGGGGGTAGCGGGAAGGAGACCCAGTACTTC. It is translated as CASSEGGSGKETQYF.

The chain is built from TRBV7-8 and TRBJ2-7, with 9 bases that match TRBD1. CDR1 SGHVS and CDR2 FQNEAQ come from the germline V gene. The CDR3 consists of 16 residues. V shed 2 bases and J 4 bases; nucleotides not matched to a gene: 9. The CDR3 nucleotides are TGTGCCAGCAGCTTATTGCCCTCCGACAGGGGGTACGAGCAGTACTTC. Translated: CASSLLPSDRGYEQYF.

The chain uses TRBV27 and TRBJ1-5; the D gene is possibly TRBD1 (5 bases). The CDR3 contains 17 residues. Germline lookup yields CDR1 MNHEY and CDR2 SMNVEV (reference sequence). The V end lost 0 bases, the J end lost 2 bases, and 14 bases lay between the germline ends. The CDR3 here is CASSLSAGDVGNQPQHF. The CDR3 bases are TGTGCCAGCAGTTTATCGGCGGGGGACGTTGGCAATCAGCCCCAGCATTTT.

This clone rates as large. The J gene is TRBJ2-2, the V gene TRBV18; D tentatively fits TRBD1 or TRBD2 (6 bases each). The CDR3 is 15 amino acids. V was trimmed by 1 base and J by 6 bases, leaving 12 bases between them. The germline gives CDR1 KGHSH, CDR2 LQKENI. The CDR3, as DNA: TGTGCCAGCTCACCACAACAGGGAGGCGCCGGGGAGCTGTTTTTT. Protein sequence: CASSPQQGGAGELFF.

The genes are TRBV9 and TRBJ1-5; the D gene is possibly TRBD1 (5 bases). V lost 4 bases and J 0 bases, leaving 11 bases between the germline ends. This CDR3 has 15 residues. The germline CDR1 and CDR2 sequences are SGDLS and YYNGEE. The CDR3, as DNA: TGTGCCAGCAGCCTCGAAGGGGCTAGCAATCAGCCCCAGCATTTT. Translating gives CASSLEGASNQPQHF.

The CDR3 protein is CASSPRTGSSTEAFF. The DNA of the CDR3 is TGTGCCAGTAGTCCCCGGACAGGGAGTTCCACTGAAGCTTTCTTT. The V call is TRBV19, the J call TRBJ1-1; TRBD1 matches at 8 bases. Looked up from germline, CDR1 is LNHDA and CDR2 is SQIVND (reference sequence). There are 15 residues in the CDR3. The V gene end was trimmed by 5 bases and the J gene end by 4 bases; junction bases not matched to a gene: 9.

The chain uses TRBV7-2 and TRBJ1-2; tentative D call: TRBD1 (5 bases). Germline lookup yields CDR1 SGHTA and CDR2 FQGNSA. Deletions cut 1 base from V and 4 bases from J, with 13 bases between. The CDR3 has 15 amino acids. In DNA, the CDR3 is TGTGCCAGCAGCTTAGTCCCAGGGAAGGGCTATGGCTACACCTTC. Protein sequence: CASSLVPGKGYGYTF.